Below, 8 T cell receptor beta chains from the same sample are listed, as sequenced in a study of cytomegalovirus exposure and HLA in healthy donors. The study ran its PCR with 60 Vbeta and 13 Jbeta primers. The method was immunoSEQ multiplex PCR; TCRdb's version includes in-frame clones alone and lacks a portion of them. The sample has around 190,000 clones, around three quarters seen once. Sequenced input: PBMCs. Source of these receptors: a woman aged 40-49 years in good health and CMV-seronegative.

This sequence joins TRBV5-1 and TRBJ1-1, with D unclear. In germline, CDR1 is SGHRS, CDR2 YFSETQ. CDR3 length: 14 amino acids. Between the trimmed V and J ends, which lost 3 bases and 4 bases, there was a span of 13 bases. The CDR3 DNA is TGCGCCAGCAGCTGGGAGTTGACAAGCACTGAAGCTTTCTTT. As protein: CASSWELTSTEAFF.

The rearrangement joins TRBV25-1 to TRBJ1-2; 9 bases are a match to TRBD1. With V trimmed by 5 bases and J by 6 bases, 7 bases remained unmatched. CDR1 is MGHDK and CDR2 is SYGVNS in the germline V gene. The CDR3 contains 14 residues. CDR3 sequence reads: CASSTRQGGNGYTF. The CDR3 DNA reads TGTGCCAGCAGTACCAGACAGGGGGGTAATGGCTACACCTTC.

In this sample, this clone turned up once. The chain is built from TRBV6-4 and TRBJ2-7; D possibly corresponds to TRBD2 (6 bases). Trimming cost V 0 bases and J 1 base, with 22 bases left between them. The CDR3 contains 19 residues. In germline, CDR1 is MRHNA, CDR2 SNTAGT. The CDR3 here is CASSDSGWGSGRWSYEQYF. In nucleotides, the CDR3 is TGTGCCAGCAGTGACTCTGGTTGGGGGAGCGGGCGATGGTCCTACGAGCAGTACTTC.

The V gene is TRBV27, the J gene TRBJ2-2; TRBD2 agrees at 7 bases. Germline values: CDR1 MNHEY, CDR2 SMNVEV (reference sequence). This CDR3 comprises 15 residues. The ends lost 4 bases at V and 5 bases at J; junction bases unmatched: 7. The CDR3 coding sequence is TGTGCCAGCAGTTCAGCGGGGCCCGGAACCGGGGAGCTGTTTTTT. Encoded protein: CASSSAGPGTGELFF.

The chain combines TRBV6-1 with TRBJ2-6; 9 bases line up with TRBD1. The CDR3 sequence is 22 residues long. Germline trimming cut 1 base from V and 4 bases from J; bases unmatched to any gene: 20. CDR1 and CDR2 from the germline V gene are MNHNS and SASEGT. The CDR3 coding sequence is TGTGCCAGCAGTGAAGGGTGGGAGGGGACAGGGAGGATAGGATCCGGGGCCAACGTCCTGACTTTC. As protein: CASSEGWEGTGRIGSGANVLTF.

The V call is TRBV19, the J call TRBJ1-5, with D maybe TRBD1 (6 bases). Germline V gives CDR1 LNHDA, CDR2 SQIVND (reference sequence). This CDR3 is 14 amino acids long. V was cut by 5 bases and J by 5 bases, with 13 bases left in between. The chain's CDR3 is CASSLQGADQPQHF. Here the CDR3 DNA reads TGTGCCAGTAGTTTACAGGGAGCGGATCAGCCCCAGCATTTT. The entire variable domain, with the rest obtained from reference TRBV19 and TRBJ1-5, is as follows: DGGITQSPKYLFRKEGQNVTLSCEQNLNHDAMYWYRQDPGQGLRLIYYSQIVNDFQKGDIAEGYSVSREKKESFPLTVTSAQKNPTAFYLCASSLQGADQPQHFGDGTRLSIL.

This chain links TRBV5-4 with TRBJ1-2; D is perhaps TRBD1 (5 bases). In germline, CDR1 is SGHNT, CDR2 YYREEE (reference sequence). The length of the CDR3 is 13 residues. The V end was cut by 5 bases, the J end by 10 bases, with 18 bases between. Here the CDR3 DNA reads TGTGCCAGCAGTCAAACGGGGGGGAGGGCCTACACCTTC. Protein: CASSQTGGRAYTF.

The V call is TRBV18, the J call TRBJ2-2, with TRBD1 as a possible D gene (5 bases). V was pared by 3 bases and J by 1 base, with 9 bases between. Germline V CDR1 and CDR2: KGHSH, LQKENI. This CDR3 spans 15 amino acids. The CDR3 region is CASSPFQGNTGELFF. CDR3 DNA sequence: TGTGCCAGCTCACCCTTCCAGGGGAACACCGGGGAGCTGTTTTTT. Full variable domain (outside the CDR3, taken from reference TRBV18 and TRBJ2-2): NAGVMQNPRHLVRRRGQEARLRCSPMKGHSHVYWYRQLPEEGLKFMVYLQKENIIDESGMPKERFSAEFPKEGPSILRIQQVVRGDSAAYFCASSPFQGNTGELFFGEGSRLTVL.